What follows are 7 T cell receptor beta chains derived from one specimen sequenced in a study of T cells in Graves' hyperthyroidism and ophthalmopathy. Amplified TCR beta CDR3 regions derived from RNA transcripts. Using the HTBI primer set, a first-round RT-PCR was run on the TCR CDR3. TCRdb fed the multiplex PCR reads into MiXCR, producing one record per CDR3 protein. The sample includes around 540,000 distinct CDR3 sequences, 15% to 20% of them seen just once. Sequenced input: blood. The receptors come from a woman aged 25 to 39 with Graves' ophthalmopathy.

This chain uses TRBV6-4 with TRBJ2-1; TRBD2 aligns across 7 bases. Unmatched junction bases numbered 7, after V lost 3 bases and J lost 8 bases. The germline V gene has CDR1 MRHNA and CDR2 SNTAGT. The CDR3 extends over 14 amino acids. CDR3 coding DNA: TGTGCCAGCAGTGAACGGGGGAGGGGCGATGAGCAGTTCTTC. Amino acids: CASSERGRGDEQFF.

This clonotype was recorded a few times. This rearrangement joins TRBV10-3 to TRBJ2-7, with 10 bases that match TRBD1. Losses at the gene ends were 3 bases for V and 5 bases for J; bases not matched to a gene: 4. CDR3 length: 14 residues. Germline V gives CDR1 ENHRY, CDR2 SYGVKD. CDR3 nucleotide sequence: TGTGCCATCAGTGACAGGGACAGGGGCAACGAGCAGTACTTC. Residues: CAISDRDRGNEQYF.

The chain uses TRBV14 and TRBJ1-1; D gene unclear. From germline, CDR1 is SGHDN and CDR2 FVKESK. Trimming stripped 0 bases from V and 6 bases from J, with 8 bases between. The CDR3 runs to 13 residues. This chain's CDR3 is CASSQDWGAEAFF. In DNA, the CDR3 is TGTGCCAGCAGCCAAGATTGGGGTGCTGAAGCTTTCTTT. The entire variable domain, with the rest obtained from reference TRBV14 and TRBJ1-1, is as follows: EAGVTQFPSHSVIEKGQTVTLRCDPISGHDNLYWYRRVMGKEIKFLLHFVKESKQDESGMPNNRFLAERTGGTYSTLKVQPAELEDSGVYFCASSQDWGAEAFFGQGTRLTVV.

This clonotype has only a few counts. The chain employs TRBV25-1 and TRBJ2-3; no clear D. This CDR3 comprises 17 residues. V was trimmed by 1 base and J by 0 bases, leaving 14 bases between them. Germline CDR1 and CDR2: MGHDK and SYGVNS. The CDR3 sequence is CASSESFGQESTDTQYF. Written as DNA, the CDR3 is TGTGCCAGCAGTGAATCCTTTGGGCAGGAGAGCACAGATACGCAGTATTTT.

The V call is TRBV2, the J call TRBJ2-2; the match to TRBD2 covers 10 bases. V was clipped by 6 bases and J by 6 bases; unmatched bases: 10. Germline-derived CDR1 and CDR2 are SNHLY and FYNNEI. The CDR3 sequence is 16 residues long. The CDR3 DNA reads as TGTGCCAGCAGACTAGCGGGACCCCATTCGCCCGGGGAGCTGTTTTTT. This translates into CASRLAGPHSPGELFF.

The CDR3 loop reads CATSRDRRGANTGELFF. Written as DNA, the CDR3 is TGTGCCACCAGCAGAGATCGCAGGGGCGCGAACACCGGGGAGCTGTTTTTT. The chain has TRBV15 and TRBJ2-2; D is perhaps TRBD1 (6 bases). The CDR3 totals 17 residues. V was shortened by 0 bases and J by 0 bases, with 11 bases between the two germline ends. CDR1 is LNHNV and CDR2 is YYDKDF in the germline V gene (reference sequence).

This chain links TRBV12-5 with TRBJ2-2; TRBD1 aligns across 7 bases. V dropped 6 bases and J dropped 6; count of bases not matched to a gene: 7. Germline lookup yields CDR1 LGHNT and CDR2 FRNRAP. This CDR3 has 14 amino acids. CDR3 protein: CASGTATGSGELFF. CDR3 nucleotide sequence: TGTGCTAGTGGCACCGCGACAGGGTCCGGGGAGCTGTTTTTT.